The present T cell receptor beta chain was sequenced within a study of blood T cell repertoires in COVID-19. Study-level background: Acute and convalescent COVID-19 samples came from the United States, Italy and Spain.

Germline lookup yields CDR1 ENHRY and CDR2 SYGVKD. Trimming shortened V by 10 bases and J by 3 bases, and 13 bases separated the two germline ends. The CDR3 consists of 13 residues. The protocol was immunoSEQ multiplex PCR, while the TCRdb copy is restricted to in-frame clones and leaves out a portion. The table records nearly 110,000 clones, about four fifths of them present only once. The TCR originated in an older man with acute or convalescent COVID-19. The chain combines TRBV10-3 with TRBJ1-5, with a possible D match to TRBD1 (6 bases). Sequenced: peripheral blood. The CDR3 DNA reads TGTGCCACGGAACAGGGAACCAATCAGCCCCAGCATTTT. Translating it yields CATEQGTNQPQHF.